A selection of T cell receptor beta chains follows, all from one sample in a study of cytomegalovirus exposure and HLA in healthy donors. Profiling relied on immunoSEQ multiplex PCR, and the TCRdb table lists in-frame clones only, not all of them. In the table there are about 240,000 clones, about 81% of which are singletons. Specimen: PBMCs. These receptors were collected from a woman aged 40 to 50 in good health and CMV-seropositive. Each CDR3 is given with its conserved first and last residue. D genes are given only for firm matches. Some rows have no size entry. The others give once, few or many, or a class for an expanded clone.

CDR3: CASSRGLASDTQYF
DNA: TGCGCCAGCAGCCGGGGACTAGCGTCAGATACGCAGTATTTT
V: TRBV5-1
length: 14
J: TRBJ2-3
D: TRBD2
size: few

CDR3: CASSEGLVATDTQYF
DNA: TGTGCCAGCAGTGAAGGACTAGTGGCCACAGATACGCAGTATTTT
V: TRBV6-1
length: 15
J: TRBJ2-3
D: NA
size: NA

CDR3: CASSLVGVYEQYF
DNA: TGTGCCAGCAGCTTAGTAGGGGTCTACGAGCAGTACTTC
V: TRBV7-2
length: 13
J: TRBJ2-7
D: NA
size: NA

CDR3: CASSQLRTDTQYF
DNA: TGTGCCAGCAGCCAACTGAGAACAGATACGCAGTATTTT
V: TRBV7-2
length: 13
J: TRBJ2-3
D: NA
size: NA

CDR3: CASSPGQGVEGGNYGYTF
DNA: TGTGCCAGCAGCCCAGGACAGGGTGTGGAGGGAGGAAACTATGGCTACACCTTC
V: TRBV14
length: 18
J: TRBJ1-2
D: TRBD1
size: NA

CDR3: CASSTDGTGGTTEAFF
DNA: TGCGCCAGCAGCACCGATGGGACAGGGGGGACCACTGAAGCTTTCTTT
V: TRBV5-1
length: 16
J: TRBJ1-1
D: TRBD1
size: few

CDR3: CASSQGAHLYDYEQYF
DNA: TGTGCCAGCAGCCAAGGAGCCCATCTATACGACTACGAGCAGTACTTC
V: TRBV4-2
length: 16
J: TRBJ2-7
D: NA
size: NA

CDR3: CASRTAAGEGQPQHF
DNA: TGTGCCAGTAGAACCGCTGCGGGGGAGGGTCAGCCCCAGCATTTT
V: TRBV19
length: 15
J: TRBJ1-5
D: NA
size: NA

CDR3: CASSLGDRGHSTGELFF
DNA: TGTGCCAGCAGCTTGGGGGACAGGGGGCACTCCACCGGGGAGCTGTTTTTT
V: TRBV7-6
length: 17
J: TRBJ2-2
D: TRBD1
size: NA

CDR3: CASSVRGTEAFF
DNA: TGCGCCAGCAGCGTCCGGGGTACCGAAGCTTTCTTT
V: TRBV5-1
length: 12
J: TRBJ1-1
D: NA
size: NA

CDR3: CASSLTTGGLTNEKLFF
DNA: TGTGCCAGCAGCTTGACGACAGGGGGCTTAACTAATGAAAAACTGTTTTTT
V: TRBV5-5
length: 17
J: TRBJ1-4
D: TRBD1
size: NA

CDR3: CASSHGTEAFF
DNA: TGTGCCAGCAGCCACGGGACTGAAGCTTTCTTT
V: TRBV6-1
length: 11
J: TRBJ1-1
D: NA
size: NA

CDR3: CSVVANYGYTF
DNA: TGCAGCGTTGTGGCAAACTATGGCTACACCTTC
V: TRBV29-1
length: 11
J: TRBJ1-2
D: NA
size: NA

CDR3: CASSQQWTAGNEQFF
DNA: TGTGCCAGCAGTCAGCAGTGGACTGCGGGCAATGAGCAGTTCTTC
V: TRBV6-5
length: 15
J: TRBJ2-1
D: NA
size: once

CDR3: CASNGQGAVGYTF
DNA: TGTGCCAGCAACGGACAGGGGGCGGTTGGCTACACCTTC
V: TRBV7-2
length: 13
J: TRBJ1-2
D: TRBD1
size: NA

CDR3: CASSFPQPRGTQYF
DNA: TGTGCTAGCAGCTTCCCCCAGCCAAGAGGGACCCAGTACTTC
V: TRBV7-7
length: 14
J: TRBJ2-5
D: NA
size: NA

CDR3: CASSHPTSGSTAGELFF
DNA: TGTGCCAGCAGCCACCCGACTAGCGGGAGTACGGCCGGGGAGCTGTTTTTT
V: TRBV11-3
length: 17
J: TRBJ2-2
D: TRBD2
size: NA

CDR3: CASSYTGMDSPLHF
DNA: TGTGCCAGCAGCTACACAGGGATGGATTCACCCCTCCACTTT
V: TRBV7-2
length: 14
J: TRBJ1-6
D: NA
size: few

CDR3: CASSPQSQGRITRELFF
DNA: TGTGCCAGCTCACCACAATCCCAGGGGCGGATAACACGGGAGCTGTTTTTT
V: TRBV18
length: 17
J: TRBJ2-2
D: NA
size: few

CDR3: CASSFGHEQFF
DNA: TGTGCCAGCAGCTTTGGGCATGAGCAGTTCTTC
V: TRBV7-2
length: 11
J: TRBJ2-1
D: NA
size: NA

CDR3: CASSPGENYGYTF
DNA: TGTGCCAGCTCACCAGGGGAGAACTATGGCTACACCTTC
V: TRBV18
length: 13
J: TRBJ1-2
D: NA
size: NA

CDR3: CASSLRTASNTEAFF
DNA: TGTGCCAGCAGTCTCCGGACAGCTTCGAACACTGAAGCTTTCTTT
V: TRBV27
length: 15
J: TRBJ1-1
D: NA
size: once

CDR3: CASSYDSSGANVLTF
DNA: TGTGCCAGCAGTTACGATAGCTCTGGGGCCAACGTCCTGACTTTC
V: TRBV6-5
length: 15
J: TRBJ2-6
D: NA
size: NA

CDR3: CASSSGGQGGQYF
DNA: TGTGCCAGTAGTTCCGGGGGGCAAGGGGGGCAGTATTTT
V: TRBV19
length: 13
J: TRBJ2-3
D: NA
size: NA

CDR3: CASSYPPNEKLFF
DNA: TGTGCCAGCAGTTACCCCCCGAATGAAAAACTGTTTTTT
V: TRBV6-5
length: 13
J: TRBJ1-4
D: NA
size: once

CDR3: CASRNPGLAGRETQYF
DNA: TGTGCCAGCAGAAACCCTGGACTAGCGGGACGAGAGACCCAGTACTTC
V: TRBV28
length: 16
J: TRBJ2-5
D: TRBD2
size: NA